Listed here are 2 T cell receptor beta chains from one sample, sequenced in a study of cytomegalovirus exposure and HLA in healthy donors. PCR was performed using 60 Vbeta and 13 Jbeta primers. Assay used: immunoSEQ multiplex PCR; TCRdb lists only in-frame clones, some missing. The data hold 120,000 to 150,000 clones, with around four fifths observed a single time. Material: PBMCs. These receptors originate from a male donor in good health and CMV-seronegative.

This clone was counted a single time. The chain joins TRBV4-1 to TRBJ2-1, with 11 positions matching TRBD2. This CDR3 comprises 18 residues. Per germline, CDR1 MGHRA and CDR2 YSYEKL. J gave up 8 bases and V 4 bases, and 16 bases lay outside the gene matches. CDR3 protein: CASSRLLAGVLVSYEQFF. CDR3 bases: TGCGCCAGCAGCCGCCTACTAGCGGGGGTGTTAGTATCCTATGAGCAGTTCTTC.

Of note for this clone: Additional DNA sequences in this sample encode the identical CDR3. The chain recombines TRBV4-3 with TRBJ1-5, with a possible D match to TRBD1 (5 bases). Deletions cut 0 bases from V and 7 bases from J, with 7 bases between. Germline V gives CDR1 LGHNA, CDR2 YSLEER. This CDR3 comprises 13 residues. DNA for the CDR3: TGCGCCAGCAGCCAAGATAGGGGCCAGCCCCAGCATTTT. Protein product: CASSQDRGQPQHF.